The 18 T cell receptor beta chains presented below share a single source sample, sequenced in a study of blood T cell repertoires in COVID-19. Sequenced by immunoSEQ multiplex PCR; TCRdb stores in-frame clones only, minus some. The sample lists about 160,000 clones; over 75% were seen once. Material for sequencing was peripheral blood. The receptor source for this set is a man in his 70s with acute or convalescent COVID-19.

This rearrangement joins TRBV30 to TRBJ1-2; D perhaps matches TRBD1 (6 bases). Germline V CDR1 and CDR2: GTSNPN, SVGIG (reference sequence). CDR3 size: 15 residues. With 2 bases removed from V and 2 bases from J, the gap between germline ends came to 15 bases. CDR3 in DNA: TGTGCCTGGAGTCGGGGGGCGGGAAGGAACTATGGCTACACCTTC. Translated, it gives CAWSRGAGRNYGYTF. Full variable domain (remainder filled in from reference TRBV30 and TRBJ1-2): SQTIHQWPATLVQPVGSPLSLECTVEGTSNPNLYWYRQAAGRGLQLLFYSVGIGQISSEVPQNLSASRPQDRQFILSSKKLLLSDSGFYLCAWSRGAGRNYGYTFGSGTRLTVV.

V and J are TRBV6-5 and TRBJ2-7, with 10 bases that match TRBD1. The CDR3 has 13 amino acids. The germline V gene has CDR1 MNHEY and CDR2 SVGAGI. Losses at the gene ends were 5 bases for V and 8 bases for J; bases not matched to a gene: 6. DNA of the CDR3: TGTGCCAGCAGTCGGACAGGGGGAGCACAGCAGTACTTC. Protein product: CASSRTGGAQQYF.

This clone has only one observation. The rearrangement links TRBV4-2 to TRBJ2-3; D ambiguous. Trimming cost V 0 bases and J 2 bases, with 6 bases left between them. This CDR3 has 14 amino acids. Germline assignment: CDR1 LGHNA and CDR2 YNFKEQ. The CDR3, as DNA: TGTGCCAGCAGCCAAGAAGAGATCACAGATACGCAGTATTTT. The encoded protein is CASSQEEITDTQYF.

The sample holds one count of this clone. J is TRBJ2-7 and V is TRBV5-1; maybe TRBD1 (6 bases). In germline, CDR1 is SGHRS, CDR2 YFSETQ. Trimming removed 5 bases from V and 5 bases from J, with 14 bases in between. CDR3 length: 13 amino acids. The chain's CDR3 is CASSGAGADEQYF. CDR3 coding DNA: TGCGCCAGCAGTGGGGCAGGGGCAGACGAGCAGTACTTC.

Ten or more counts support this clone. The chain recombines TRBV4-2 with TRBJ2-7, with D possibly being TRBD2 (6 bases). CDR3 size: 15 residues. Looked up from germline, CDR1 is LGHNA and CDR2 is YNFKEQ. V lost 0 bases, J lost 2 bases, and 11 bases lay in between. CDR3 sequence: CASSQEGSGTYEQYF. The CDR3 DNA follows: TGTGCCAGCAGCCAAGAGGGTAGCGGAACCTACGAGCAGTACTTC.

This chain links TRBV7-8 with TRBJ2-5, with TRBD2 matching over 13 bases. The length of the CDR3 is 15 residues. J gave up 5 bases and V 5 bases, and 5 bases lay outside the gene matches. Germline lookup yields CDR1 SGHVS and CDR2 FQNEAQ. CDR3 loop: CASSRGLAGVETQYF. The CDR3 DNA reads as TGTGCCAGCAGCAGAGGACTAGCGGGGGTTGAGACCCAGTACTTC.

The chain couples TRBV5-6 to TRBJ2-7; TRBD1 is a possible D gene (6 bases). This CDR3 has 14 residues. V lost 3 bases, J lost 1 base, and 11 bases lay in between. CDR1 is SGHDT, CDR2 YYEEEE, per germline. The CDR3 loop reads CASSWAGASYEQYF. CDR3 DNA sequence: TGTGCCAGCAGCTGGGCAGGGGCTTCCTACGAGCAGTACTTC.

The genes are TRBV19 and TRBJ2-2, with 12 bases matching TRBD1. Germline CDR1 is LNHDA and CDR2 is SQIVND (reference sequence). The CDR3 sequence is 17 residues long. The trim removed 10 bases at V and 4 bases at J, leaving 13 bases unmatched. The CDR3 DNA reads TGTGCCACCACGAAGTGGGGACAGGGGGCGATCACCGGGGAGCTGTTTTTT. It translates to CATTKWGQGAITGELFF.

A single count supports this clone. The chain carries TRBV7-8 and TRBJ1-1; D unclear. V was cut by 1 base and J by 4 bases, with 13 bases left in between. The germline gives CDR1 SGHVS, CDR2 FQNEAQ. The CDR3 covers 15 residues. The CDR3 sequence is CASSLDEWLATEAFF. The CDR3 nucleotides are TGTGCCAGCAGCTTAGACGAGTGGTTAGCCACTGAAGCTTTCTTT.

This clone is a singleton in its sample. V is TRBV28 and J is TRBJ2-5; a possible D gene is TRBD1 (5 bases). V dropped 5 bases and J dropped 2 bases, with 9 bases sitting between them. Germline V gene sequence: CDR1 MDHEN, CDR2 SYDVKM. This CDR3 has 13 amino acids. This CDR3 is CASSRQLQETQYF. The DNA of the CDR3 is TGTGCCAGCAGTCGACAGCTTCAAGAGACCCAGTACTTC. The full variable domain, completed using reference TRBV28 and TRBJ2-5, is DVKVTQSSRYLVKRTGEKVFLECVQDMDHENMFWYRQDPGLGLRLIYFSYDVKMKEKGDIPEGYSVSREKKERFSLILESASTNQTSMYLCASSRQLQETQYFGPGTRLLVL.

The rearrangement joins TRBV19 to TRBJ2-1, with 7 nucleotides matching TRBD1. Germline CDR1 reads LNHDA; CDR2 reads SQIVND (reference sequence). This CDR3 is 12 amino acids long. V lost 6 bases to trimming and J lost 10 bases; unmatched junction nucleotides: 6. As DNA, the CDR3 is TGTGCCAGTAGCCAGGGGGTTTTGGAGCAGTTCTTC. Its protein product is CASSQGVLEQFF.

This chain joins TRBV24-1 and TRBJ2-1, with 14 bases identical to TRBD2. This CDR3 region has 19 residues. The germline V gene has CDR1 KGHDR and CDR2 SFDVKD. V dropped 4 bases and J dropped 1; count of bases not matched to a gene: 8. CDR3 bases: TGTGCCACCAGTGAACACGGGACTAGCGGGAGCAAATCCTACAATGAGCAGTTCTTC. This encodes CATSEHGTSGSKSYNEQFF.

The gene calls are TRBV15 and TRBJ1-6; D gene uncertain. Germline assignment: CDR1 LNHNV and CDR2 YYDKDF (reference sequence). Trimming shortened V by 1 base and J by 0 bases, and 4 bases separated the two germline ends. The CDR3 has 15 amino acids. CDR3 protein: CATSRGSSYNSPLHF. For the CDR3, the DNA is TGTGCCACCAGCAGAGGGAGCTCCTATAATTCACCCCTCCACTTT.

This clone occurred a few times. The V call is TRBV3-1 (or the pseudogene TRBV3-2), the J call TRBJ2-7; maybe TRBD1 (6 bases). The CDR3 is 12 residues long. The V end was cut by 1 base, the J end by 7 bases, with 8 bases between. From germline, CDR1 is LGHDT and CDR2 YNNKEL (reference sequence). The CDR3 DNA is TGTGCCAGCAGCCAAGGAGGGGGTGAGCAGTACTTC. Encoded protein: CASSQGGGEQYF.

As concerns this clone: A single base separates this from a much larger clone, so it may be a read error. The rearrangement joins TRBV3-1 (or the pseudogene TRBV3-2) to TRBJ2-5; the D gene is possibly TRBD2 (6 bases). This CDR3 contains 14 residues. Trimming removed 2 bases from V and 5 bases from J, with 12 bases in between. CDR1 and CDR2 (germline): LGHDT, YNNKEL (reference sequence). The CDR3 protein is CASSQPGVGETQYF. Written as DNA, the CDR3 is TGTGCCAGCAGCCAACCGGGGGTTGGGGAGACCCAGTACTTC.

The chain combines TRBV6-5 with TRBJ1-2; no definite D call. Germline CDR1 MNHEY, CDR2 SVGAGI. The V gene lost 6 bases and the J gene lost 9 bases, with 14 bases spanning the gap. CDR3 size: 12 residues. The CDR3 here is CASSPDRRRYTF. The CDR3 region has the DNA TGTGCCAGCAGCCCCGATCGGCGGCGCTACACCTTC.

This clone was counted a few times. The chain couples TRBV5-6 to TRBJ1-6, with D possibly TRBD1 on 5 matching bases. CDR3 length: 16 residues. V was shortened by 4 bases and J by 6 bases, with 17 bases between the two germline ends. Germline lookup yields CDR1 SGHDT and CDR2 YYEEEE. The CDR3 nucleotides are TGTGCCAGCAGCCCCCCCGGCGGGGCCGGTAATTCACCCCTCCACTTT. Its translation is CASSPPGGAGNSPLHF.

The gene calls are TRBV28 and TRBJ2-7; tentative D call: TRBD1 (5 bases). The V and J ends lost 6 bases and 3 bases respectively, with 12 bases between them. The CDR3 sequence is 13 residues long. Per germline, CDR1 MDHEN and CDR2 SYDVKM. The CDR3 protein is CASRISTGYEQYF. CDR3 DNA: TGTGCCAGCAGGATTAGCACAGGCTACGAGCAGTACTTC.